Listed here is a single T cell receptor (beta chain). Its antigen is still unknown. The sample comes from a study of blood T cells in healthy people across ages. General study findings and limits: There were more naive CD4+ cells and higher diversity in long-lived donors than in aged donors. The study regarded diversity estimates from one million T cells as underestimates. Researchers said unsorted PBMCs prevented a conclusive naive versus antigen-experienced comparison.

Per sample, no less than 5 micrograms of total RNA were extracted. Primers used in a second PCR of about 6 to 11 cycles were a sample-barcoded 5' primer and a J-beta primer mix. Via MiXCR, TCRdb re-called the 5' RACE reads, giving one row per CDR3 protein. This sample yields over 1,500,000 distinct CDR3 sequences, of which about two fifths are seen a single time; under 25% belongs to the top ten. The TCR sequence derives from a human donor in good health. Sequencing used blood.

The CDR3 coding sequence is TGTGCCAGCAGCAACAGGGGTGGCGAGCAGTACTTC. It is translated as CASSNRGGEQYF. The chain links TRBV27 to TRBJ2-4, with 7 bases that match TRBD1. Near its end, the DNA agrees better with TRBJ2-7, so the J call may be wrong. Germline V gene lookup returns CDR1 MNHEY and CDR2 SMNVEV (reference sequence). The CDR3 sequence is 12 residues long.